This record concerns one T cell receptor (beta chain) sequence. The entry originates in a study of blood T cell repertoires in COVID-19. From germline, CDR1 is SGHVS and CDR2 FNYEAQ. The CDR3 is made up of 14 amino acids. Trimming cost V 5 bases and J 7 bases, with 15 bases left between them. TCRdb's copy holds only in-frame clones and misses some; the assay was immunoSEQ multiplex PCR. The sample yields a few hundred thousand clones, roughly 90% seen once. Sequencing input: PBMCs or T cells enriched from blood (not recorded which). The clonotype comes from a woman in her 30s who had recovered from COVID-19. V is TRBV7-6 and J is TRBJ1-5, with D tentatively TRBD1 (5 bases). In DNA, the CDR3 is TGTGCCAGCAGCAACAATACGGAGGGGCAGCCCCAGCATTTT. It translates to CASSNNTEGQPQHF.